This T cell receptor (beta chain) was obtained from a study of blood T cells in healthy people across ages. Trimming at V came to 4 bases and at J to 9 bases, leaving 10 bases not matched to a gene. Germline loops: CDR1 MDHEN, CDR2 SYDVKM. The CDR3 runs to 16 residues. Then a second PCR, running roughly 7 to 11 cycles, was carried out with a sample-barcoded 5' primer and a J-beta primer mix. Each cDNA molecule, via a template-switch adaptor with 12 random nucleotides, was tagged. TCRdb reprocessed the 5' RACE reads with MiXCR, giving one entry per CDR3 protein. Here the sample spans approximately 1.5 million distinct CDR3 sequences, about 31% being singletons.

The sample was blood. The rearrangement uses TRBV28 and TRBJ2-1; 12 bases fit TRBD2. This TCR came from a woman in her twenties or thirties in good health. DNA of the CDR3: TGTGCCAGCAGTTCGCCTAGCGGGAGGGCCGGCAGTGAGCAGTTCTTC. Protein product: CASSSPSGRAGSEQFF. Filled out from reference TRBV28 and TRBJ2-1, the complete variable domain reads DVKVTQSSRYLVKRTGEKVFLECVQDMDHENMFWYRQDPGLGLRLIYFSYDVKMKEKGDIPEGYSVSREKKERFSLILESASTNQTSMYLCASSSPSGRAGSEQFFGPGTRLTVL.